Listed here is a single TCR beta chain. This sample is drawn from a study of blood T cell repertoires in COVID-19. Sequenced by immunoSEQ multiplex PCR; TCRdb stores in-frame clones only, minus some. The data contain about 270,000 clones, roughly 90% of them singletons. Cohorts were determined from participant-reported clinical history. Trimming took 1 base from V and 3 from J, leaving 13 bases between them. This CDR3 contains 15 residues. Germline V lookup: CDR1 SNHLY, CDR2 FYNNEI. The V gene is TRBV2, the J gene TRBJ2-7; D not resolved. Specimen: PBMCs or T cells enriched from blood (not recorded which). This clonotype was obtained from a man aged 40-50 years who had been exposed to COVID-19. The CDR3 DNA is TGTGCCAGCAGTGAAGAAATAGATTTCGTCTACGAGCAGTACTTC. Protein: CASSEEIDFVYEQYF.